Below are 10 T cell receptor beta chains sequenced from a single sample in a study of OX40 agonist ivuxolimab in advanced cancers. Sequencing used immunoSEQ multiplex PCR; TCRdb keeps in-frame clones, though not all of them. This table has about 48,000 clones, about 88% appearing once. Sequenced here: CD4+ or CD8+ T cells sorted from blood, sampled in a trial of the OX40 agonist ivuxolimab. All receptors derive from an adult with an advanced solid tumor such as melanoma, head and neck, liver or kidney cancer.

This clone showed up just once. This chain joins TRBV7-2 and TRBJ2-7; D unclear. V shed 1 base and J shed 5 bases, with 6 bases lying between them. The CDR3 runs 12 residues. Germline assignment: CDR1 SGHTA and CDR2 FQGNSA. Here the CDR3 reads CASSLGANEQYF. CDR3 coding DNA: TGTGCCAGCAGCTTAGGCGCTAACGAGCAGTACTTC.

This clone appeared a single time. The J gene is TRBJ2-5, the V gene TRBV7-9; D might be TRBD2 (5 bases). TRBJ2-7 explains the end of the DNA better; the J call may be wrong. CDR1 is SEHNR, CDR2 FQNEAQ, per germline (reference sequence). This CDR3 comprises 13 residues. The CDR3 nucleotides are TGTGCCAGCAGTGTCCCGGGGTCCCCCGAGCAGTACTTC. It specifies CASSVPGSPEQYF.

The V call is TRBV27, the J call TRBJ2-1, with 7 nucleotides matching TRBD2. V shed 4 bases and J 6 bases; nucleotides not matched to a gene: 15. The germline V gene encodes CDR1 MNHEY and CDR2 SMNVEV (reference sequence). There are 17 residues in the CDR3. The CDR3 DNA sequence: TGTGCCAGCAGTTCACCCCAGCGGGATGTCGTCGGCAATGAGCAGTTCTTC. Its protein product is CASSSPQRDVVGNEQFF.

The CDR3 loop is CASSLERISTGELFF. In DNA, the CDR3 is TGTGCCAGCAGCTTAGAAAGGATTAGTACCGGGGAGCTGTTTTTT. This chain uses TRBV7-2 with TRBJ2-2; no reliable D call. Germline CDR1 reads SGHTA; CDR2 reads FQGNSA. The CDR3 covers 15 residues. V was shortened by 1 base and J by 5 bases, with 11 bases between the two germline ends.

The chain has TRBV6-1 and TRBJ2-5; D possibly corresponds to TRBD2 (6 bases). Germline V gene data show CDR1 as MNHNS and CDR2 as SASEGT. The germline V and J ends were trimmed by 1 base and 7 bases, with 16 bases remaining between them. This CDR3 is built from 15 residues. The CDR3 region is CASSEEGTLLATQYF. CDR3 DNA: TGTGCCAGCAGTGAAGAGGGGACTCTTCTTGCGACCCAGTACTTC.

This chain links TRBV6-5 with TRBJ2-7; D gene uncertain. V was shortened by 6 bases and J by 2 bases, with 11 bases between the two germline ends. Germline CDR1 and CDR2: MNHEY and SVGAGI. This CDR3 spans 13 amino acids. DNA for the CDR3: TGTGCCAGCAGCCCAGACAATCCCTACGAGCAGTACTTC. This gives the protein CASSPDNPYEQYF.

This chain links TRBV11-1 with TRBJ2-7; TRBD1 is a possible D gene (6 bases). V was pared by 5 bases and J by 5 bases, with 13 bases between. The CDR3 is made up of 13 amino acids. Looked up from germline, CDR1 is SGHAT and CDR2 is FQDESV (reference sequence). CDR3 sequence: CASSRPTGNEQYF. The DNA of the CDR3 is TGTGCCAGCAGCAGACCGACAGGTAACGAGCAGTACTTC.

This chain's CDR3 is CASSTLGAQGLAFF. The CDR3 bases are TGTGCCAGTAGTACCCTCGGAGCACAGGGTCTTGCTTTCTTT. V usage is TRBV19 and J usage is TRBJ1-1, with D possibly TRBD1 on 6 matching bases. The CDR3 has 14 amino acids. CDR1 is LNHDA, CDR2 SQIVND, per germline (reference sequence). Trimming left V 4 bases short and J 11 bases short, with 20 bases between.

This sequence joins TRBV15 and TRBJ2-6, with D perhaps matching TRBD2 (5 bases). CDR1 and CDR2 from the germline V gene are LNHNV and YYDKDF (reference sequence). The CDR3 sequence is 17 residues long. The V end was cut by 1 base, the J end by 2 bases, with 12 bases between. CDR3: CATSRAGFVAGANVLTF. The CDR3 DNA follows: TGTGCCACCAGCAGAGCGGGGTTTGTAGCTGGGGCCAACGTCCTGACTTTC.

A word on this clone: The junction and the germline gene differ at one end; a read error may be behind it. The V gene is TRBV2, the J gene TRBJ1-1; no clear D gene. Germline values: CDR1 SNHLY, CDR2 FYNNEI. CDR3 length equals 13 residues. This CDR3 is CASSEDMNTEAFF. The CDR3 coding sequence is TGTGCCAGCAGCGAAGACATGAACACTGAAGCTTTCTTT.